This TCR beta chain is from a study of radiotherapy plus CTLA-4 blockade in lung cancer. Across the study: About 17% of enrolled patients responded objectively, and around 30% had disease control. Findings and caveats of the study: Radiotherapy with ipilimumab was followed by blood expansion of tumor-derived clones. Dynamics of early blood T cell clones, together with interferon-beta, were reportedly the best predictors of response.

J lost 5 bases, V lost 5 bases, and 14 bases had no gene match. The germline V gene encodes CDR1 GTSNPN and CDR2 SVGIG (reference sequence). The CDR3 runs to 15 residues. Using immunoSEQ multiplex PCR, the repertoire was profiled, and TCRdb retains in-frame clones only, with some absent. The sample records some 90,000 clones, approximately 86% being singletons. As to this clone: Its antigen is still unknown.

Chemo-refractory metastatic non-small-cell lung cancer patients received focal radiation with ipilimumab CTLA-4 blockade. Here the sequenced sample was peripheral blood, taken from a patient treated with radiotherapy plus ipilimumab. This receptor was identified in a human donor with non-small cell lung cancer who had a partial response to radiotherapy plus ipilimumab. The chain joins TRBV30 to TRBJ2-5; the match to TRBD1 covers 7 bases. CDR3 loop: CAWSDSLTGWETQYF. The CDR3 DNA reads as TGTGCCTGGTCGGATTCCCTGACAGGGTGGGAGACCCAGTACTTC.